A selection of T cell receptor beta chains follows, all from one sample in a study of T cells in Graves' hyperthyroidism and ophthalmopathy. TCRdb independently ran MiXCR on the multiplex PCR reads; one entry per CDR3 protein. Of about 480,000 distinct CDR3 sequences detected, 13% to 15% appear once; the ten largest clones hold less than 20%. Input material: blood. The receptors were gathered from a woman younger than 30 with Graves' hyperthyroidism. The CDR3 runs from the conserved cysteine through the conserved F or W. The order of the fields is D gene, V gene, J gene, clone size, CDR3 DNA, CDR3 protein. A D gene is named only where the DNA matches it firmly. Rows give clone size only sometimes, using once, few, many, or a class for an expanded clone.

-	TRBV10-2	TRBJ2-1	-	TGCGCCAGCAGTGAGAGGGCCCGCTACGAGCAGTTCTTC	CASSERARYEQFF
-	TRBV6-1	TRBJ2-1	-	TGTGCCAGCAGTCCTGAGGGGGTCAATGAGCAGTTCTTC	CASSPEGVNEQFF
-	TRBV12-3/TRBV12-4	TRBJ2-1	-	TGTGCCAGCAACCCCGACAGTAATTACGACAATGAGCAGTTCTTC	CASNPDSNYDNEQFF
-	TRBV3-1	TRBJ1-1	many	TGTGCCAGCAGCGTGAGGGCGGGCTCTGAAGCTTTCTTT	CASSVRAGSEAFF
TRBD1	TRBV7-9	TRBJ2-1	-	TGTGCCAGCAGCTCCGGGACAGGGGTAGGGAATGAGCAGTTCTTC	CASSSGTGVGNEQFF
-	TRBV30	TRBJ2-1	-	TGTGCCTGGACTAGGGGGGTCAATGAGCAGTTCTTC	CAWTRGVNEQFF
-	TRBV12-3/TRBV12-4	TRBJ2-1	many	TGTGCCAGCAGCCCTACTTCATACAATGAGCAGTTCTTC	CASSPTSYNEQFF
TRBD1	TRBV7-9	TRBJ1-2	-	TGTGCCAGCAGCTCTACCTCAACAGGGGTTTATGGCTACACCTTC	CASSSTSTGVYGYTF
-	TRBV20-1	TRBJ2-5	many	TGCAGTGCTAGAGGGGGCGGCGGCCAAGAGACCCAGTACTTC	CSARGGGGQETQYF
-	TRBV20-1	TRBJ1-5	many	TGCAGTGCTAGAAGGGTCGGGGGAGCCGTTAACAATCAGCCCCAGCATTTT	CSARRVGGAVNNQPQHF
-	TRBV30	TRBJ1-6	few	TGTGCCTGGAGTGTCGGACCTCAGAGGAATTCACCCCTCCACTTT	CAWSVGPQRNSPLHF
-	TRBV25-1	TRBJ1-1	-	TGTGCCAGCAGAAAGGAGAACACTGAAGCTTTCTTT	CASRKENTEAFF
-	TRBV3-1	TRBJ1-6	many	TGTGCCAGCAAAAGACAGTCGAATTCACCCCTCCACTTT	CASKRQSNSPLHF
-	TRBV29-1	TRBJ1-2	many	TGCAGCGGAAAGACGGCGCTAGGCTATGGCTACACCTTC	CSGKTALGYGYTF
-	TRBV28	TRBJ1-1	many	TGTGCCAGCAGTTTAGGGATCGCTGAAGCTTTCTTT	CASSLGIAEAFF
TRBD1	TRBV28	TRBJ2-5	many	TGTGCCAGCAGGTTAGGGACAGCTTGGGAGACCCAGTACTTC	CASRLGTAWETQYF
-	TRBV18	TRBJ1-5	once	TGTGCCAGCTCACCACCTGGGTCAAAGAATCAGCCCCAGCATTTT	CASSPPGSKNQPQHF
-	TRBV6-5	TRBJ1-3	many	TGTGCCAGCAGGTTACAGAGCTCTGGAAACACCATATATTTT	CASRLQSSGNTIYF
-	TRBV24-1	TRBJ2-2	many	TGTGCCACCAGTTTCCAGGGGGGGACCGGGGAGCTGTTTTTT	CATSFQGGTGELFF
TRBD1	TRBV30	TRBJ1-5	many	TGTGCCTCAGACTCAGGGGGCGGACAGCCCCAGCATTTT	CASDSGGGQPQHF
TRBD2	TRBV10-3	TRBJ2-2	-	TGTGCCATCAGTGCTAGCGGGACGAACACCGGGGAGCTGTTTTTT	CAISASGTNTGELFF
-	TRBV19	TRBJ1-1	many	TGTGCCAGTAGAACTACTGCGGGGCGGGGCACTGAAGCTTTCTTT	CASRTTAGRGTEAFF
-	TRBV12-3/TRBV12-4	TRBJ2-5	-	TGTGCCAGCAGAGAAGCGGGTTACCAAGAGACCCAGTACTTC	CASREAGYQETQYF
-	TRBV6-1	TRBJ2-3	few	TGTGCCAGCAGTGAAGCGCTTCGAGAATTCCTAGGCGCAGATACGCAGTATTTT	CASSEALREFLGADTQYF
-	TRBV5-1	TRBJ1-5	-	TGCGCCAGCAGCTTGACGGGGCAGAGGAATCAGCCCCAGCATTTT	CASSLTGQRNQPQHF
-	TRBV6-2/TRBV6-3	TRBJ1-1	many	TGTGCCAGCAGTTACCTTCTCGGGCCCAACACTGAAGCTTTCTTT	CASSYLLGPNTEAFF